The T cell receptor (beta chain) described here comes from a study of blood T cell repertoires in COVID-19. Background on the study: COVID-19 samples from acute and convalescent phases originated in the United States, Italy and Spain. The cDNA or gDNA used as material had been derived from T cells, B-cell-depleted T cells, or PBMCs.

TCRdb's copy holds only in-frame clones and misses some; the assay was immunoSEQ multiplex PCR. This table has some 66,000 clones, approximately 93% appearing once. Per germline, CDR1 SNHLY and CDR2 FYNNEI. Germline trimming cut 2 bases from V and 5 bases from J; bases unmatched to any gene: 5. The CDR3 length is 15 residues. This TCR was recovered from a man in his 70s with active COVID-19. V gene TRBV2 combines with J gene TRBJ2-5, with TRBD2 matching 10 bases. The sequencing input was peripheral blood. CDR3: CASSEQRGGGETQYF. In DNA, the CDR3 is TGTGCCAGCAGTGAACAGCGGGGGGGTGGCGAGACCCAGTACTTC.